This T cell receptor (beta chain) originates from a study of blood T cells in healthy people across ages. Primers used in a second PCR of about 6 to 11 cycles were a sample-barcoded 5' primer and a J-beta primer mix. TCRdb re-called the 5' RACE reads with MiXCR, one entry per CDR3 protein. Of around 2 million distinct CDR3 sequences detected, 35% to 50% appear once; the ten largest clones hold around 23%. Findings and caveats of the study: With unsorted PBMCs, a conclusive comparison of naive versus antigen-experienced cells was not possible. There was no known CMV status for donors, so expanded clonotype changes were possibly confounded. TCR beta diversity was tightly associated with the proportion of naive T cells.

Comment on this clonotype: Its antigen remains unidentified.

There are 18 residues in the CDR3. CDR1 is MDHEN, CDR2 SYDVKM, per germline. Trimming at V came to 4 bases and at J to 5 bases, leaving 18 bases not matched to a gene. This chain uses TRBV28 with TRBJ1-1; 8 nucleotides match TRBD1. The sample was blood. This sequence was found in a human donor in good health. CDR3 residues: CASSSPLTGASFRTEAFF. CDR3 bases: TGTGCCAGCAGTTCCCCTCTGACAGGGGCCTCCTTTAGGACTGAAGCTTTCTTT.